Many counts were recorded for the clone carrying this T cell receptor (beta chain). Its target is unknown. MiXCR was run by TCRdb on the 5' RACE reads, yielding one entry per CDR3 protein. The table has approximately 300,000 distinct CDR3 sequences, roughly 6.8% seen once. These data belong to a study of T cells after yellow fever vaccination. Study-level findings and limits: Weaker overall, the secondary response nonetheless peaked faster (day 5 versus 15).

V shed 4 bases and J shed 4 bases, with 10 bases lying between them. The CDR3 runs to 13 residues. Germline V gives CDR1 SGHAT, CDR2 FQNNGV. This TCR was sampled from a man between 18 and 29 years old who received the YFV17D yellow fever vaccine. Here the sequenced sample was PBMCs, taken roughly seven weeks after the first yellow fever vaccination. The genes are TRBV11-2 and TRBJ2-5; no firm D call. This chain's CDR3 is CASSSGQAETQYF. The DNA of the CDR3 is TGTGCCAGCAGCTCGGGCCAGGCAGAGACCCAGTACTTC.